This is a list of T cell receptor beta chains from one sample in a study of T-cell memory formation after mild COVID-19. One entry per CDR3 protein results from TCRdb running MiXCR on the 5' RACE reads. This table holds tens of thousands of distinct CDR3 sequences, roughly 25% found once. The sequencing sample was made of PBMCs or a T cell subset sorted from them (not recorded which). The receptors stem from a man aged 18 to 29 who had mild COVID-19 (a few samples of this study predate the infection). Cell type and time point are not known. The CDR3 runs from the conserved cysteine through the conserved F or W. The D gene is left open where the match is weak. Clone size is given for some rows only: seen once, a few or many times, or a class if the clone is expanded.

TRBV12-3/TRBV12-4	NA	TRBJ2-7	NA	TGTGCCAGCAGTTTAGTTACGGAAAGATACGAGCAGTACTTC	CASSLVTERYEQYF
TRBV7-9	NA	TRBJ2-2	TRBD1	TGTGCCAGCAGCTTCACCGGGACAGGGGAGGCCGGGGAGCTGTTTTTT	CASSFTGTGEAGELFF
TRBV6-5	NA	TRBJ1-3	TRBD1	TGTGCCAGCAGTTACTCCACAGGGGGCTACAACACCATATATTTT	CASSYSTGGYNTIYF
TRBV18	few	TRBJ2-7	NA	TGTGCCAGCTCACCAAGTGGGGGAGCGGAGCAGTACTTC	CASSPSGGAEQYF
TRBV28	few	TRBJ1-5	NA	TGTGCCAGCAGTTTGACGCGCCATCAGCCCCAGCATTTT	CASSLTRHQPQHF
TRBV4-3	NA	TRBJ1-6	NA	TGCGCCAGCAGCCAAGATCTTTGGGCTATTGGTTCACCCCTCCACTTT	CASSQDLWAIGSPLHF
TRBV7-9	few	TRBJ1-2	NA	TGTGCCAGCAGCCCCACGACCTATGGCTACACCTTC	CASSPTTYGYTF
TRBV11-2	NA	TRBJ2-7	NA	TGTGCCAGCAGCCCAAGCCAACAGGGTAAACACTACGAGCAGTACTTC	CASSPSQQGKHYEQYF
TRBV7-8	NA	TRBJ2-3	NA	TGTGCCAGCAGCTTGTTAGGAGCCACAGATACGCAGTATTTT	CASSLLGATDTQYF
TRBV6-6	few	TRBJ2-1	TRBD2	TGTGCCAGCATTGGACTAGCCTCCTACAATGAGCAGTTCTTC	CASIGLASYNEQFF
TRBV6-5	NA	TRBJ2-3	NA	TGTGCCAGCAGTTCCTCTGACCCGGCCACAGATACGCAGTATTTT	CASSSSDPATDTQYF
TRBV7-9	NA	TRBJ1-2	NA	TGTGCCAGCAGGGATCGGGAGGGTCGTGGCTACACCTTC	CASRDREGRGYTF
TRBV4-2	few	TRBJ2-2	NA	TGTGCCAGCAGCCAAGGAGGGGCGGGCGGGGAGCTGTTTTTT	CASSQGGAGGELFF
TRBV14	few	TRBJ1-1	NA	TGTGCCAGCAGCCACCTGAACACTGAAGCTTTCTTT	CASSHLNTEAFF